What follows is one T cell receptor (beta chain) and its context. The same CDR3 is also encoded by other DNA sequences in this sample. This sample was taken from a study of cytomegalovirus exposure and HLA in healthy donors. The PCR made use of 60 Vbeta and 13 Jbeta primers. TCRdb's table, derived via immunoSEQ multiplex PCR, lists solely in-frame clones and lacks some. This table holds 150,000 to 180,000 clones, under 85% found once. Trimming cost V 2 bases and J 5 bases, with 7 bases left between them. The CDR3 is 12 residues long. CDR1 is MNHEY, CDR2 SMNVEV, per germline (reference sequence). This chain joins TRBV27 and TRBJ2-7, with a weak D call TRBD1 (6 bases). Input material: PBMCs. The origin of this receptor is a man aged 18 to 29 in good health and CMV-seronegative. This CDR3 reads CASSLTGNEQYF. Here the CDR3 DNA reads TGTGCCAGCAGTTTAACAGGGAACGAGCAGTACTTC.